The next 28 T cell receptor beta chains were all read from a single sample in a study of CD8 T cells in Susac syndrome. Random hexamers primed reverse transcription of about 0.5 to 1 ug RNA. TCRdb re-analysed the immunoSEQ multiplex PCR reads in MiXCR, keeping a single row per CDR3 protein. Here the sample spans approximately 300,000 distinct CDR3 sequences, 65% to 90% being singletons. Sequencing used CD8+ T cells from PBMCs. The receptors stem from a human donor with multiple sclerosis.

This clonotype was seen a few times. The gene calls are TRBV12-3 or TRBV12-4 and TRBJ2-5; D remains unclear. There are 15 residues in the CDR3. V was trimmed by 6 bases and J by 1 base, leaving 15 bases between them. The CDR3 spells CASRTDDGPQETQYF. CDR3 in DNA: TGTGCCAGCAGGACGGATGACGGTCCCCAAGAGACCCAGTACTTC.

This clonotype came up once. The chain employs TRBV25-1 and TRBJ2-1; D might be TRBD2 (6 bases). CDR3 length: 14 amino acids. Germline V lookup: CDR1 MGHDK, CDR2 SYGVNS. With 1 base removed from V and 5 bases from J, the gap between germline ends came to 9 bases. CDR3 coding DNA: TGTGCCAGCAGTGAATGGGGAGGAAACAATGAGCAGTTCTTC. It is translated as CASSEWGGNNEQFF. Filled out from reference TRBV25-1 and TRBJ2-1, the complete variable domain reads EADIYQTPRYLVIGTGKKITLECSQTMGHDKMYWYQQDPGMELHLIHYSYGVNSTEKGDLSSESTVSRIRTEHFPLTLESARPSHTSQYLCASSEWGGNNEQFFGPGTRLTVL.

The V call is TRBV5-4, the J call TRBJ2-7; no reliable D call. The CDR3 has 14 residues. V lost 0 bases, J lost 0 bases, and 7 bases lay in between. Germline V lookup: CDR1 SGHNT, CDR2 YYREEE (reference sequence). CDR3 residues: CASSLGGYSYEQYF. CDR3 DNA: TGTGCCAGCAGCTTGGGTGGTTACTCCTACGAGCAGTACTTC.

The chain recombines TRBV4-1 with TRBJ1-1, with a tentative D call TRBD1 (5 bases). Trimming left V 2 bases short and J 5 bases short, with 6 bases between. Germline V gives CDR1 MGHRA, CDR2 YSYEKL. The CDR3 loop spans 12 amino acids. CDR3 DNA: TGCGCCAGCAGCCAAACAGGAACTGAAGCTTTCTTT. Amino acids: CASSQTGTEAFF.

The J gene is TRBJ1-2, the V gene TRBV7-9; perhaps TRBD1 as D (5 bases). Trimming shortened V by 5 bases and J by 2 bases, and 15 bases separated the two germline ends. Germline values: CDR1 SEHNR, CDR2 FQNEAQ (reference sequence). The CDR3 is 15 amino acids. CDR3 sequence: CASSARDGANYGYTF. DNA of the CDR3: TGTGCCAGCAGCGCACGGGACGGAGCCAACTATGGCTACACCTTC. The variable domain in full, with the rest retrieved from reference TRBV7-9 and TRBJ1-2, is DTGVSQNPRHKITKRGQNVTFRCDPISEHNRLYWYRQTLGQGPEFLTYFQNEAQLEKSRLLSDRFSAERPKGSFSTLEIQRTEQGDSAMYLCASSARDGANYGYTFGSGTRLTVV.

The rearrangement uses TRBV29-1 and TRBJ1-2; 7 nucleotides align to TRBD1. This CDR3 is 11 amino acids long. Germline trimming cut 8 bases from V and 8 bases from J; bases unmatched to any gene: 8. Germline values: CDR1 SQVTM, CDR2 ANQGSEA. CDR3 in DNA: TGCAGCACGACTACAGGGGTCGGCTACACCTTC. Translating it yields CSTTTGVGYTF. The whole variable domain, remainder taken from reference TRBV29-1 and TRBJ1-2, is SAVISQKPSRDICQRGTSLTIQCQVDSQVTMMFWYRQQPGQSLTLIATANQGSEATYESGFVIDKFPISRPNLTFSTLTVSNMSPEDSSIYLCSTTTGVGYTFGSGTRLTVV.

The chain joins TRBV6-5 to TRBJ1-1; 9 nucleotides line up with TRBD1. From germline, CDR1 is MNHEY and CDR2 SVGAGI. Trimming took 0 bases from V and 0 from J; bases not matched to a gene: 5. This CDR3 spans 17 amino acids. CDR3 residues: CASSYSKDRGLNTEAFF. CDR3 coding DNA: TGTGCCAGCAGTTACTCGAAGGACAGGGGCCTGAACACTGAAGCTTTCTTT.

The chain recombines TRBV7-9 with TRBJ1-2, with D unclear. V lost 3 bases and J lost 2, with 19 bases in between. This CDR3 has 17 residues. Germline V gene lookup returns CDR1 SEHNR and CDR2 FQNEAQ (reference sequence). CDR3 sequence: CASSLPGRVSRNYGYTF. In nucleotides, the CDR3 is TGTGCCAGCAGCTTGCCGGGAAGGGTTTCGAGGAACTATGGCTACACCTTC. Together with reference TRBV7-9 and TRBJ1-2, the CDR3 gives the full variable domain: DTGVSQNPRHKITKRGQNVTFRCDPISEHNRLYWYRQTLGQGPEFLTYFQNEAQLEKSRLLSDRFSAERPKGSFSTLEIQRTEQGDSAMYLCASSLPGRVSRNYGYTFGSGTRLTVV.

This chain connects TRBV9 to TRBJ2-7; 11 positions agree with TRBD2. This CDR3 is 14 amino acids long. The V gene end was trimmed by 3 bases and the J gene end by 2 bases; junction bases not matched to a gene: 1. Looked up from germline, CDR1 is SGDLS and CDR2 is YYNGEE. Here the CDR3 reads CASSGSGRAYEQYF. CDR3 DNA: TGTGCCAGCAGCGGTAGCGGGAGGGCCTACGAGCAGTACTTC.

The V gene is TRBV11-2, the J gene TRBJ2-2, with a possible D match to TRBD1 (5 bases). In germline, CDR1 is SGHAT, CDR2 FQNNGV. The ends were cut back, 5 bases at V and 0 bases at J, with 16 bases in the middle. The CDR3 contains 17 residues. The CDR3 is CASSPPSGRANTGELFF. Here the CDR3 DNA reads TGTGCCAGCAGCCCCCCATCTGGCAGGGCGAACACCGGGGAGCTGTTTTTT.

The chain carries TRBV6-1 and TRBJ1-2; D might be TRBD1 (5 bases). CDR1 is MNHNS and CDR2 is SASEGT in the germline V gene. The CDR3 has 16 residues. Deletions cut 0 bases from V and 4 bases from J, with 15 bases between. The CDR3 nucleotides are TGTGCCAGCAGTGAAGCGCTTTCAGGGCCAGGCTATGGCTACACCTTC. Translating it yields CASSEALSGPGYGYTF.

The V and J genes are TRBV27 and TRBJ2-1, with a possible D match to TRBD1 (6 bases). The CDR3 contains 16 residues. The germline CDR1 and CDR2 sequences are MNHEY and SMNVEV (reference sequence). Trimming took off 3 bases at V and 0 bases at J, with 12 bases between the two ends. The CDR3 nucleotides read TGTGCCAGCAGTTTGTTAGGGGGTTACTCCTACAATGAGCAGTTCTTC. Its protein is CASSLLGGYSYNEQFF.

The chain has TRBV7-9 and TRBJ2-3, with 7 bases lining up with TRBD2. The CDR3 loop spans 15 amino acids. V lost 1 base and J lost 6; bases outside the gene matches: 7. CDR1 and CDR2 from the germline V gene are SEHNR and FQNEAQ (reference sequence). The CDR3 here is CASSLGAGTGDTQYF. CDR3 nucleotide sequence: TGTGCCAGCAGCTTAGGAGCGGGAACCGGTGATACGCAGTATTTT.

The chain uses TRBV10-3 and TRBJ2-7, with 15 nucleotides matching TRBD2. Per germline, CDR1 ENHRY and CDR2 SYGVKD. This CDR3 is built from 19 residues. After removal of 3 bases from V and 0 bases from J, the junction contained 9 bases not matched to a gene. CDR3 nucleotide sequence: TGTGCCATCAGTGACCTTGGGACTAGCGGGAGGCTCAGCTCCTACGAGCAGTACTTC. Protein: CAISDLGTSGRLSSYEQYF.

The chain links TRBV6-5 to TRBJ1-1; possibly TRBD1 for D (5 bases). Deletions cut 0 bases from V and 4 bases from J, with 15 bases between. The CDR3 consists of 16 residues. Germline V lookup: CDR1 MNHEY, CDR2 SVGAGI. Here the CDR3 reads CASSYSTGWGRTEAFF. The CDR3 nucleotides are TGTGCCAGCAGTTACTCGACGGGTTGGGGCCGCACTGAAGCTTTCTTT.

The chain employs TRBV6-1 and TRBJ2-5; TRBD2 matches at 8 bases. The V segment lost 8 bases and the J segment 2 bases; nucleotides outside the gene matches: 7. Germline values: CDR1 MNHNS, CDR2 SASEGT. The CDR3 extends over 14 amino acids. CDR3 amino acids: CASHQLADQETQYF. CDR3 sequence (DNA): TGTGCCAGCCACCAACTAGCGGATCAAGAGACCCAGTACTTC.

The chain recombines TRBV13 with TRBJ2-7, with 8 bases fitting TRBD1. J lost 0 bases, V lost 5 bases, and 12 bases had no gene match. This CDR3 comprises 17 residues. The germline V gene encodes CDR1 PRHDT and CDR2 FYEKMQ (reference sequence). CDR3 nucleotide sequence: TGTGCCAGCAGCCTGACTTACAGGGGGTCCCCCTCCTACGAGCAGTACTTC. This translates into CASSLTYRGSPSYEQYF. The full variable domain, completed using reference TRBV13 and TRBJ2-7, is AAGVIQSPRHLIKEKRETATLKCYPIPRHDTVYWYQQGPGQDPQFLISFYEKMQSDKGSIPDRFSAQQFSDYHSELNMSSLELGDSALYFCASSLTYRGSPSYEQYFGPGTRLTVT.

This clonotype was seen a single time. This chain links TRBV6-2 or TRBV6-3 with TRBJ2-1; no clear D. This CDR3 has 18 residues. V was pared by 3 bases and J by 7 bases, with 25 bases between. Germline V lookup: CDR1 MNHEY, CDR2 SVGEGT. The CDR3 region is CASSYRDLMRLGVNEQFF. CDR3 in DNA: TGTGCCAGCAGTTATCGTGACCTAATGAGGTTGGGCGTTAATGAGCAGTTCTTC.

The rearrangement uses TRBV12-3 or TRBV12-4 and TRBJ1-2, with 10 bases matching TRBD1. The junction had 12 bases not matched to a gene; V was cut back by 7 bases and J by 4 bases. The CDR3 length is 16 residues. CDR3: CASTESGQGVVYGYTF. The CDR3 DNA follows: TGTGCCAGCACCGAATCAGGACAGGGGGTAGTCTATGGCTACACCTTC.

This sequence joins TRBV18 and TRBJ2-1, with 12 bases that match TRBD2. Looked up from germline, CDR1 is KGHSH and CDR2 is LQKENI. This CDR3 comprises 15 residues. With V trimmed by 3 bases and J by 8 bases, 5 bases remained unmatched. The CDR3 protein is CASSPLAGGRDEQFF. The CDR3 DNA reads TGTGCCAGCTCACCTCTAGCGGGAGGGAGAGATGAGCAGTTCTTC.

In its sample, this clonotype was seen a few times. This rearrangement joins TRBV12-3 or TRBV12-4 to TRBJ2-5; D not certain. Trimming shortened V by 0 bases and J by 1 base, and 15 bases separated the two germline ends. The CDR3 has 17 amino acids. In nucleotides, the CDR3 is TGTGCCAGCAGTTTAGCACCATCCGCGGTTCCCCAAGAGACCCAGTACTTC. Amino acids: CASSLAPSAVPQETQYF.

This rearrangement joins TRBV7-9 to TRBJ2-7; tentatively, D is TRBD2 (6 bases). The CDR3 consists of 15 residues. The V end lost 1 base, the J end lost 2 bases, and 12 bases lay between the germline ends. Germline assignment: CDR1 SEHNR and CDR2 FQNEAQ (reference sequence). Here the CDR3 DNA reads TGTGCCAGCAGCTTAGTCGGCGGGGTGACCTACGAGCAGTACTTC. Encoded protein: CASSLVGGVTYEQYF.

The chain employs TRBV7-9 and TRBJ2-3, with D possibly being TRBD2 (6 bases). V shed 3 bases and J shed 0 bases, with 10 bases lying between them. CDR3 length: 15 amino acids. Germline V gene data show CDR1 as SEHNR and CDR2 as FQNEAQ (reference sequence). The CDR3: CASSFSGPSTDTQYF. DNA for the CDR3: TGTGCCAGCAGCTTTAGCGGTCCTAGCACAGATACGCAGTATTTT.

This chain joins TRBV6-5 and TRBJ2-3, with a weak D call TRBD1 (6 bases). Trimming shortened V by 6 bases and J by 3 bases, and 16 bases separated the two germline ends. CDR1 is MNHEY and CDR2 is SVGAGI in the germline V gene. This CDR3 is 15 amino acids long. CDR3 coding DNA: TGTGCCAGCAGGAATGGGGCGACAGGAACAGATACGCAGTATTTT. Protein: CASRNGATGTDTQYF.

This clonotype was recorded a few times. The gene calls are TRBV20-1 and TRBJ2-7; 9 nucleotides line up with TRBD1. V lost 6 bases to trimming and J lost 4 bases; unmatched junction nucleotides: 7. CDR3 length: 13 amino acids. Germline V gene sequence: CDR1 DFQATT, CDR2 SNEGSKA (reference sequence). The CDR3 DNA reads as TGCAGTGCAACCACAGGGGGCGATTACGAGCAGTACTTC. Translation gives CSATTGGDYEQYF.

This chain joins TRBV29-1 and TRBJ2-7; D might be TRBD1 or TRBD2, each matching 5 bases. V was pared by 2 bases and J by 0 bases, with 14 bases between. Germline V CDR1 and CDR2: SQVTM, ANQGSEA. CDR3 length equals 15 residues. The CDR3 is CSVETPGTFSYEQYF. CDR3 coding DNA: TGCAGCGTTGAAACGCCCGGGACGTTCTCCTACGAGCAGTACTTC.

The chain is built from TRBV9 and TRBJ2-1; D remains ambiguous. V was pared by 3 bases and J by 2 bases, with 18 bases between. CDR3 size: 17 residues. From germline, CDR1 is SGDLS and CDR2 YYNGEE. In DNA, the CDR3 is TGTGCCAGCAGCGAGCCCCGCTACAGTGTTACCTACAATGAGCAGTTCTTC. Its translation: CASSEPRYSVTYNEQFF.

This chain joins TRBV7-9 and TRBJ2-5; D is undetermined. The length of the CDR3 is 15 residues. Per the germline V gene, CDR1 is SEHNR and CDR2 is FQNEAQ (reference sequence). V was cut by 0 bases and J by 2 bases, with 10 bases left in between. Written as DNA, the CDR3 is TGTGCCAGCAGCTTAGCCAACAGAGAACAAGAGACCCAGTACTTC. Amino acid sequence: CASSLANREQETQYF. Variable domain in full (rest from reference TRBV7-9 and TRBJ2-5): DTGVSQNPRHKITKRGQNVTFRCDPISEHNRLYWYRQTLGQGPEFLTYFQNEAQLEKSRLLSDRFSAERPKGSFSTLEIQRTEQGDSAMYLCASSLANREQETQYFGPGTRLLVL.